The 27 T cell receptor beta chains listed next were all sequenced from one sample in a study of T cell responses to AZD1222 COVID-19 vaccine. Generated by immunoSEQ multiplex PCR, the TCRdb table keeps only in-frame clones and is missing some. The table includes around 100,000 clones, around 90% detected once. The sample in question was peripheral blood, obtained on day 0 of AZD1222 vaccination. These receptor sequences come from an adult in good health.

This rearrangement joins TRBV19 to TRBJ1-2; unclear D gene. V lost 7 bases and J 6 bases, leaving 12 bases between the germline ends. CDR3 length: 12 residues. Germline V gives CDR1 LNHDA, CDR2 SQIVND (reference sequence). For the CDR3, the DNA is TGTGCCAGTACCGCGGGCAGCAATGGCTACACCTTC. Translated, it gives CASTAGSNGYTF.

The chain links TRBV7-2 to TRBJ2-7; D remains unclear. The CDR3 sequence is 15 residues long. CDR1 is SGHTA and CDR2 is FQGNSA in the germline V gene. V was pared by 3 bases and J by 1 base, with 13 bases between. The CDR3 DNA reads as TGTGCCAGCAGCTTCGCCCCAACCTCTTCCTACGAGCAGTACTTC. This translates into CASSFAPTSSYEQYF.

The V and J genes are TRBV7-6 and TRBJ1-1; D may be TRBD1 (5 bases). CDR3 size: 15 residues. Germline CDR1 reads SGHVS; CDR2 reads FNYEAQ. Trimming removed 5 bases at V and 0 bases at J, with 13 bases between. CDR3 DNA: TGTGCCAGCAGCCCGAACCAGGGAATGAACACTGAAGCTTTCTTT. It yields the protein CASSPNQGMNTEAFF.

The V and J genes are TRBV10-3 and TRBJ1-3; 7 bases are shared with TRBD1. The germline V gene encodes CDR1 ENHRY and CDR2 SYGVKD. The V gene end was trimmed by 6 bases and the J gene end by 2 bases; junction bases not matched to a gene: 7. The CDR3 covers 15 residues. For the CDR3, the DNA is TGTGCCATCAGAGATTCAGGGGGGACTGGAAACACCATATATTTT. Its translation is CAIRDSGGTGNTIYF.

DNA for the CDR3: TGTGCCAGCAGCCCCCTCCGAGAGACCCAGTACTTC. This translates into CASSPLRETQYF. The chain uses TRBV11-2 and TRBJ2-5; no reliable D call. Germline CDR1 is SGHAT and CDR2 is FQNNGV. This CDR3 has 12 amino acids. The germline V and J ends were trimmed by 5 bases and 4 bases, with 8 bases remaining between them.

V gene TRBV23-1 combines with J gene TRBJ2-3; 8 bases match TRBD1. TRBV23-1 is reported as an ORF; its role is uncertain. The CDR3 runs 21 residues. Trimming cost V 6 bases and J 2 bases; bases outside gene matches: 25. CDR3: CASSPLGRPGGSCALTDTQYF. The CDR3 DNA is TGCGCCAGCAGCCCGCTTGGGAGGCCAGGGGGCTCTTGTGCCCTCACAGATACGCAGTATTTT.

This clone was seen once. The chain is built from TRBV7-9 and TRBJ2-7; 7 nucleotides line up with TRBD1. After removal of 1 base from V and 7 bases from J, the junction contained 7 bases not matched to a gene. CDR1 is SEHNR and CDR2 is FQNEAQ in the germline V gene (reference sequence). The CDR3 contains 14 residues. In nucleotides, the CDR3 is TGTGCCAGCAGCTTAGACAGGGGCATGGGAGAGCAGTACTTC. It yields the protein CASSLDRGMGEQYF.

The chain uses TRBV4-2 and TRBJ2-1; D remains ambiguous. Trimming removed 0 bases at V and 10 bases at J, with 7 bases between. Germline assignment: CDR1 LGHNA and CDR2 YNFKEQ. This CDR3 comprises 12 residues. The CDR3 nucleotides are TGTGCCAGCAGCCAAGAGAGAGACGAGCAGTTCTTC. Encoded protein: CASSQERDEQFF.

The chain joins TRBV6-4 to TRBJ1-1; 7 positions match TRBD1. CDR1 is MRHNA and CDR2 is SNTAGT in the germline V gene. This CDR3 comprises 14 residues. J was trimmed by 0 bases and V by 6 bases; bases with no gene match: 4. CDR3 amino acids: CASRVQGMNTEAFF. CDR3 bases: TGTGCCAGCAGGGTACAGGGGATGAACACTGAAGCTTTCTTT.

This CDR3 is CASSLVTVGEQYF. The CDR3 nucleotides read TGTGCCAGCAGCTTAGTTACGGTAGGCGAGCAGTACTTC. The genes are TRBV7-9 and TRBJ2-7; D remains ambiguous. Per the germline V gene, CDR1 is SEHNR and CDR2 is FQNEAQ (reference sequence). This CDR3 region has 13 residues. Between the trimmed V and J ends, which lost 1 base and 6 bases, there was a span of 10 bases. Full variable domain (rest looked up from reference TRBV7-9 and TRBJ2-7): DTGVSQNPRHKITKRGQNVTFRCDPISEHNRLYWYRQTLGQGPEFLTYFQNEAQLEKSRLLSDRFSAERPKGSFSTLEIQRTEQGDSAMYLCASSLVTVGEQYFGPGTRLTVT.

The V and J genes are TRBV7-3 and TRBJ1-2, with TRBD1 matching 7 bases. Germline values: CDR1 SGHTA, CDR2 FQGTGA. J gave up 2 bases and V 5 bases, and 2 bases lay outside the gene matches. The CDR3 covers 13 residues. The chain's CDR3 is CASSPGQNYGYTF. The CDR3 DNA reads TGTGCCAGCAGCCCGGGACAGAACTATGGCTACACCTTC.

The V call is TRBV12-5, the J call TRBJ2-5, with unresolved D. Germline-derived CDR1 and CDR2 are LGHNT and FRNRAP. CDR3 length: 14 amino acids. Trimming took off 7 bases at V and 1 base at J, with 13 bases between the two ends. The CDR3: CASVLNTFQETQYF. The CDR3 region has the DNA TGTGCTAGTGTCCTAAACACCTTCCAAGAGACCCAGTACTTC.

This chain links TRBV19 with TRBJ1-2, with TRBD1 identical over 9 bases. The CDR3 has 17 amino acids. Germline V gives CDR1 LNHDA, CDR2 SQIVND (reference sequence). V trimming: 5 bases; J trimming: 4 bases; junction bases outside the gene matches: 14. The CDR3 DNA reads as TGTGCCAGTAGTCGCCGGGACAGGGCATTTGGCGGCTATGGCTACACCTTC. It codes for CASSRRDRAFGGYGYTF.

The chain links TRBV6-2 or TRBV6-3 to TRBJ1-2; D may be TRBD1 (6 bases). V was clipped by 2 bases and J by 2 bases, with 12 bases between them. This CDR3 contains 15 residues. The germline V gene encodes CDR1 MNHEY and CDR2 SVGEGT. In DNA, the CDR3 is TGTGCCAGCAGTTACCCCGGGGGGGGCAACTATGGCTACACCTTC. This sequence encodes CASSYPGGGNYGYTF.

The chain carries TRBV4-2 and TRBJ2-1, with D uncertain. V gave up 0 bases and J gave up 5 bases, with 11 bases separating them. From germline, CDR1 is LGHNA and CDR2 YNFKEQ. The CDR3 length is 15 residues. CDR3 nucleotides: TGTGCCAGCAGCCAAGATCCCCCTAGTCACAATGAGCAGTTCTTC. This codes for CASSQDPPSHNEQFF.

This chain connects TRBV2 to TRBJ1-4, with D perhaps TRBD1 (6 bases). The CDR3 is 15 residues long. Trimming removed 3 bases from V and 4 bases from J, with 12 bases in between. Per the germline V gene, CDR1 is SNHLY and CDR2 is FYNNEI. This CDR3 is CASSDSGTLNEKLFF. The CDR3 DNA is TGTGCCAGCAGTGATTCAGGGACACTTAATGAAAAACTGTTTTTT. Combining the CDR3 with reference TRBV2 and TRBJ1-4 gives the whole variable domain EPEVTQTPSHQVTQMGQEVILRCVPISNHLYFYWYRQILGQKVEFLVSFYNNEISEKSEIFDDQFSVERPDGSNFTLKIRSTKLEDSAMYFCASSDSGTLNEKLFFGSGTQLSVL.

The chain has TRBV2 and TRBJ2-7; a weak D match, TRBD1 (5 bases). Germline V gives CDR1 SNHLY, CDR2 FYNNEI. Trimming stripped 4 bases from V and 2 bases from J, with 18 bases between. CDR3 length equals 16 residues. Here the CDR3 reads CASSGAAPRDTYEQYF. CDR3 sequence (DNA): TGTGCCAGCAGTGGCGCCGCTCCCAGGGATACCTACGAGCAGTACTTC.

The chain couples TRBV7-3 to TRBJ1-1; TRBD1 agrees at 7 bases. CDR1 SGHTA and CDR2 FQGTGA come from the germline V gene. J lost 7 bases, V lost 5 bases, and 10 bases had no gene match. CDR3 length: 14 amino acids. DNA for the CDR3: TGTGCCAGCAGCGAGGGGGCGCTTATCAATGAAGCTTTCTTT. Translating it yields CASSEGALINEAFF.

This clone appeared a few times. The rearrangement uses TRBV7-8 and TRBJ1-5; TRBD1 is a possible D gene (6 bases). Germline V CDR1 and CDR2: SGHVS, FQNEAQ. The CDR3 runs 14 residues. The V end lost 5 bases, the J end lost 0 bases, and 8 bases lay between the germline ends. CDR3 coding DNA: TGTGCCAGCAGCCTGGGGGCTAGCAATCAGCCCCAGCATTTT. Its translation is CASSLGASNQPQHF.

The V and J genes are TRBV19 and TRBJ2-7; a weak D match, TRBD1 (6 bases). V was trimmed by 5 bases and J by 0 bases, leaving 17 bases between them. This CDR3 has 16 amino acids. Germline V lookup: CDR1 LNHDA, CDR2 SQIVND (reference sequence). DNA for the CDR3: TGTGCCAGTAGTCTGTCGACAGGCTTAGTCTCCTACGAGCAGTACTTC. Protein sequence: CASSLSTGLVSYEQYF.

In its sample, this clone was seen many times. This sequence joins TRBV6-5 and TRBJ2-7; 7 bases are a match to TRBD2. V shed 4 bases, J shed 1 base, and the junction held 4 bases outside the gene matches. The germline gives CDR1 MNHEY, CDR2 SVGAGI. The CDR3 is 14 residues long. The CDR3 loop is CASSSGEGSYEQYF. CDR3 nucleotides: TGTGCCAGCAGTTCTGGGGAGGGGTCCTACGAGCAGTACTTC.

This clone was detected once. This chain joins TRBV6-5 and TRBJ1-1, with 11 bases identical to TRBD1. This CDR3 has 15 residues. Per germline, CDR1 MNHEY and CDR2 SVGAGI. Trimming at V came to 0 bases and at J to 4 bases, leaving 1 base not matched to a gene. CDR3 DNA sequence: TGTGCCAGCAGTTACTCAGGGACAGGGGGCACTGAAGCTTTCTTT. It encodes CASSYSGTGGTEAFF.

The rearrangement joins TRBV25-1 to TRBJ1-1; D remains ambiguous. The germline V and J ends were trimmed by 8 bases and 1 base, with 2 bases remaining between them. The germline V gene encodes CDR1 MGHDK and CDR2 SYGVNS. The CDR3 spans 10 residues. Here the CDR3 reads CASGNTEAFF. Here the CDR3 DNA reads TGTGCCAGCGGGAACACTGAAGCTTTCTTT.

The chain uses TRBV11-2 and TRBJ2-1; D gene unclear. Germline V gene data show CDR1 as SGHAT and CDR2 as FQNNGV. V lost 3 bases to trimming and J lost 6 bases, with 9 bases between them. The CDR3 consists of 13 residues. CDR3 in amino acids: CASSLHLGNEQFF. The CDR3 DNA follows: TGTGCCAGCAGCTTGCACCTCGGCAATGAGCAGTTCTTC.

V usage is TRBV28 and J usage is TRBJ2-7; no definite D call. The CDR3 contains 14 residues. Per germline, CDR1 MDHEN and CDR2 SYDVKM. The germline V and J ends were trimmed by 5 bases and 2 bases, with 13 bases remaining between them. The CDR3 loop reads CASSDHDGTYEQYF. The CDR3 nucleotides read TGTGCCAGCAGTGATCACGACGGAACCTACGAGCAGTACTTC.

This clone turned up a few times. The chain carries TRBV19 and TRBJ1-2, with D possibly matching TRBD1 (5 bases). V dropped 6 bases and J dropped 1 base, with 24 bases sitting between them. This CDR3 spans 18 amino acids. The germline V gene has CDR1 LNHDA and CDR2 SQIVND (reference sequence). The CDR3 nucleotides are TGTGCCAGTAGCGGTTCGGGTGGGGCCCCCTTCGTTAACTATGGCTACACCTTC. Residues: CASSGSGGAPFVNYGYTF. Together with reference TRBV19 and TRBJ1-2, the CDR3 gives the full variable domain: DGGITQSPKYLFRKEGQNVTLSCEQNLNHDAMYWYRQDPGQGLRLIYYSQIVNDFQKGDIAEGYSVSREKKESFPLTVTSAQKNPTAFYLCASSGSGGAPFVNYGYTFGSGTRLTVV.

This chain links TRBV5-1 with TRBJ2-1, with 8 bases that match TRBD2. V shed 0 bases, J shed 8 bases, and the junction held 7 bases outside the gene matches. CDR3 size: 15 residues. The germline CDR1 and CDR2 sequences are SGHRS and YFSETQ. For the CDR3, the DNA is TGCGCCAGCAGCTTGGCGGGACTAGGTGTCCATGAGCAGTTCTTC. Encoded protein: CASSLAGLGVHEQFF.